The clone carrying this T cell receptor (beta chain) was counted at least ten times. Its specificity is not known. This sample was taken from a study of T-cell reconstitution after alpha-beta-depleted transplantation in children. Study-wide results and caveats: One year after transplant, T-cell counts and diversity came mostly from newly produced T cells. Reportedly, roughly two months post-transplant, alpha-beta T cells arose from several hundred expanded graft clones.

Preparation of the TCRbeta library used unique molecular identifiers. MiXCR was run by TCRdb on the PCR reads, yielding one entry per CDR3 protein. The repertoire consists of 200,000 to 300,000 distinct CDR3 sequences, with around 25% occurring once and the leading ten covering over 2.5%. The germline CDR1 and CDR2 sequences are SQVTM and ANQGSEA. V was pared by 2 bases and J by 3 bases, with 17 bases between. The CDR3 consists of 15 residues. The sequenced sample was PBMCs, obtained before TCRalphabeta/CD19-depleted stem cell transplant. The TCR sequence derives from a girl aged 2-10 years with Fanconi anemia, due to receive a stem cell transplant. The chain recombines TRBV29-1 with TRBJ2-7; D might be TRBD2 (5 bases). In nucleotides, the CDR3 is TGCAGCGTTGAAATCGGACTGTCAAAGGGCTACGAGCAGTACTTC. Its protein product is CSVEIGLSKGYEQYF.